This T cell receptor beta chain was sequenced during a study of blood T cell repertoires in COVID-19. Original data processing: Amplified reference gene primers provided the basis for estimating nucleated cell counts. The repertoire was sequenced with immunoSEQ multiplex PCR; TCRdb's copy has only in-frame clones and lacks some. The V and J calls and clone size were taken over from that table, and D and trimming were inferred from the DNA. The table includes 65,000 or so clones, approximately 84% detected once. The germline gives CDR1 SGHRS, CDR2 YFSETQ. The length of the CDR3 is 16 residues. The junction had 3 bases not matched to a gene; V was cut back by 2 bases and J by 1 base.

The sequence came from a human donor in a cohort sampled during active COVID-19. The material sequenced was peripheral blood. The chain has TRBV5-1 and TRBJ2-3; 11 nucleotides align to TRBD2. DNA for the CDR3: TGCGCCAGCAGCTTTGAACTAGCGGGGGGCACAGATACGCAGTATTTT. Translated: CASSFELAGGTDTQYF.